The 3 T cell receptor beta chains in this list originate from one sample, sequenced in a study of blood T cell repertoires in COVID-19 (dated by TCRdb to 2020 to 2021). The library relied on the immunoSEQ multiplex PCR assay. Drawn from immuneACCESS, this table holds only the in-frame rearrangements with V and J called that TCRdb kept. Clones are partly lost; checked studies trace under half to an unresolved V gene and leave the rest unexplained. In all, the sample holds about 390,000 clones, and approximately 87% of those were seen once. Jointly, the top ten make up roughly a tenth of the sample. Specimen: PBMCs or T cells enriched from blood (not recorded which). The receptors originated from a woman aged 45 to 65 who had recovered from COVID-19.

This rearrangement joins TRBV11-2 to TRBJ1-2, with 7 bases identical to TRBD1. From germline, CDR1 is SGHAT and CDR2 FQNNGV. V lost 5 bases to trimming and J lost 8 bases; unmatched junction nucleotides: 11. The CDR3 is 14 amino acids. CDR3 bases: TGTGCCAGCAGCGCGGAAAACAGGGGTGTGGGCTACACCTTC. Protein: CASSAENRGVGYTF.

This sequence joins TRBV4-1 and TRBJ1-5, with 7 nucleotides matching TRBD1. Germline V gene data show CDR1 as MGHRA and CDR2 as YSYEKL. Germline trimming cut 5 bases from V and 5 bases from J; bases unmatched to any gene: 6. The CDR3 has 14 amino acids. In nucleotides, the CDR3 is TGCGCCAGCAGCTCACAGGGGCAGGATCAGCCCCAGCATTTT. This encodes CASSSQGQDQPQHF.

CDR3 sequence: CASSLQGHGYEQYF. CDR3 bases: TGTGCCAGCAGTCTACAGGGACATGGCTACGAGCAGTACTTC. The chain recombines TRBV11-2 with TRBJ2-7; TRBD1 is a possible D gene (6 bases). Deletions cut 6 bases from V and 3 bases from J, with 15 bases between. This CDR3 contains 14 residues. Germline lookup yields CDR1 SGHAT and CDR2 FQNNGV. Drawing the rest from reference TRBV11-2 and TRBJ2-7, the complete variable domain is EAGVAQSPRYKIIEKRQSVAFWCNPISGHATLYWYQQILGQGPKLLIQFQNNGVVDDSQLPKDRFSAERLKGVDSTLKIQPAKLEDSAVYLCASSLQGHGYEQYFGPGTRLTVT.